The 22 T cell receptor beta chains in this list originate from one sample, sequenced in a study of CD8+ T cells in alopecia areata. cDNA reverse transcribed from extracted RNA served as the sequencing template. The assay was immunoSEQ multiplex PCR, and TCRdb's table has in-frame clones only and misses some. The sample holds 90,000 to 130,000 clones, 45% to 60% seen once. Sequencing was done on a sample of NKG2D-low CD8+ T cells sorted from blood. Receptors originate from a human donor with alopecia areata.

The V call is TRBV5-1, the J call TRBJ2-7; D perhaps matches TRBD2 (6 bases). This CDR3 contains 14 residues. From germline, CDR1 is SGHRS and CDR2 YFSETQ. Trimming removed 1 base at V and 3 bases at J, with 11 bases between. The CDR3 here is CASSLRAGGYEQYF. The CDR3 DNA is TGCGCCAGCAGCTTGCGAGCGGGCGGCTACGAGCAGTACTTC.

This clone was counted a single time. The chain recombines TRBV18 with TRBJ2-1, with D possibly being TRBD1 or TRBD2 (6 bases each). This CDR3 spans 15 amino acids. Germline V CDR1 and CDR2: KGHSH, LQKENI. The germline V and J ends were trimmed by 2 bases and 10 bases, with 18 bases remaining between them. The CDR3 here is CASSPTGAPTGEQFF. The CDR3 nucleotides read TGTGCCAGCTCACCAACGGGAGCCCCCACAGGGGAGCAGTTCTTC.

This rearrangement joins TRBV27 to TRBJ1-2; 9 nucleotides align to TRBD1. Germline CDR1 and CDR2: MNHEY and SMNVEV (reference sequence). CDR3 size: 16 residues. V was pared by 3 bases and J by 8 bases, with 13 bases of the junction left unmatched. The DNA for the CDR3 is TGTGCCAGCAGTTTTCTACCCGTACAGGGGGCGAGGGGCTACACCTTC. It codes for CASSFLPVQGARGYTF.

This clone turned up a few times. This CDR3 is CASGARGSGEQYF. CDR3 in DNA: TGTGCCAGCGGCGCCAGGGGATCGGGCGAGCAGTACTTC. The rearrangement links TRBV5-8 to TRBJ2-7; the D gene is possibly TRBD1 (6 bases). The CDR3 is 13 residues long. Per germline, CDR1 SGHTS and CDR2 YDEGEE. V dropped 7 bases and J dropped 6 bases, with 17 bases sitting between them.

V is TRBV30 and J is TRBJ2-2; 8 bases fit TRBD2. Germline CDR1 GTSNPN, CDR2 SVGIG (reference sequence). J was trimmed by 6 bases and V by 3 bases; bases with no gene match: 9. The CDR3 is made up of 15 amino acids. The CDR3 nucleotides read TGTGCCTGGAGGGGGCAAGCGGGAGTCCCCGGGGAGCTGTTTTTT. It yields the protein CAWRGQAGVPGELFF.

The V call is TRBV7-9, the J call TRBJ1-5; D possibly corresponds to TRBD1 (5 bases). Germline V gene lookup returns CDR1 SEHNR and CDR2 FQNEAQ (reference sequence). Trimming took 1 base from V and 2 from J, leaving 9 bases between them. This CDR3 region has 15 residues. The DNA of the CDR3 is TGTGCCAGCAGCTTAGGATGGGACGGCAATCAGCCCCAGCATTTT. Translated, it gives CASSLGWDGNQPQHF. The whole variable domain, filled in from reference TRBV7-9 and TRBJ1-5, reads DTGVSQNPRHKITKRGQNVTFRCDPISEHNRLYWYRQTLGQGPEFLTYFQNEAQLEKSRLLSDRFSAERPKGSFSTLEIQRTEQGDSAMYLCASSLGWDGNQPQHFGDGTRLSIL.

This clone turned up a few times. The CDR3, as DNA: TGCGCCAGCAGCTCCCAGGAGAGGAGCCCCTACAATGAGCAGTTCTTC. Translated: CASSSQERSPYNEQFF. This rearrangement joins TRBV5-1 to TRBJ2-1; D is undetermined. The CDR3 covers 16 residues. Trimming cost V 3 bases and J 2 bases, with 15 bases left between them. Germline CDR1 and CDR2: SGHRS and YFSETQ. The full variable domain, completed using reference TRBV5-1 and TRBJ2-1, is KAGVTQTPRYLIKTRGQQVTLSCSPISGHRSVSWYQQTPGQGLQFLFEYFSETQRNKGNFPGRFSGRQFSNSRSEMNVSTLELGDSALYLCASSSQERSPYNEQFFGPGTRLTVL.

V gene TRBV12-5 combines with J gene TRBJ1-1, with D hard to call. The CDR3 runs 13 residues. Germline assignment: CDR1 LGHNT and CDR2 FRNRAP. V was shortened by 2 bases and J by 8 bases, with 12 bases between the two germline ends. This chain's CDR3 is CASGLRESLEAFF. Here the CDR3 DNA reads TGTGCTAGTGGTTTGCGCGAATCATTGGAAGCTTTCTTT. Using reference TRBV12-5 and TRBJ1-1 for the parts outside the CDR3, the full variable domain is DARVTQTPRHKVTEMGQEVTMRCQPILGHNTVFWYRQTMMQGLELLAYFRNRAPLDDSGMPKDRFSAEMPDATLATLKIQPSEPRDSAVYFCASGLRESLEAFFGQGTRLTVV.

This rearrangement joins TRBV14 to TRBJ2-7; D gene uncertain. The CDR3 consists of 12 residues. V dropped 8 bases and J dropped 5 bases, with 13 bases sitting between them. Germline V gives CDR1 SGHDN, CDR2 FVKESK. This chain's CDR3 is CASGQWSHEQYF. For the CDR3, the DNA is TGTGCCAGCGGGCAATGGAGCCACGAGCAGTACTTC.

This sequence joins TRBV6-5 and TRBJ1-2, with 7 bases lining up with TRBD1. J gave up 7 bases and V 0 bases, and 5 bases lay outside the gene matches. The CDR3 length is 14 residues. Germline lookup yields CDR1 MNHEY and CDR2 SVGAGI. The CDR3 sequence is CASSYSTGPSGYTF. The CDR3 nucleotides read TGTGCCAGCAGTTACTCGACAGGGCCCTCTGGCTACACCTTC.

The CDR3 DNA is TGTGCCAGCAGCTCGGGACAGGGGGGGTACGAGCAGTACTTC. This gives the protein CASSSGQGGYEQYF. This chain links TRBV5-4 with TRBJ2-7; the match to TRBD1 covers 11 bases. The J segment lost 4 bases and the V segment lost 3 bases, leaving 3 bases of the junction unmatched. The germline V gene encodes CDR1 SGHNT and CDR2 YYREEE (reference sequence). This CDR3 contains 14 residues. Complete variable domain (other parts from reference TRBV5-4 and TRBJ2-7): ETGVTQSPTHLIKTRGQQVTLRCSSQSGHNTVSWYQQALGQGPQFIFQYYREEENGRGNFPPRFSGLQFPNYSSELNVNALELDDSALYLCASSSGQGGYEQYFGPGTRLTVT.

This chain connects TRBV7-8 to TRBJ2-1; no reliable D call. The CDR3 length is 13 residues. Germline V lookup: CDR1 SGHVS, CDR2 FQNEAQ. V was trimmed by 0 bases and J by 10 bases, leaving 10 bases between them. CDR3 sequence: CASSLATGWEQFF. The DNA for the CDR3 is TGTGCCAGCAGCTTAGCGACGGGTTGGGAGCAGTTCTTC.

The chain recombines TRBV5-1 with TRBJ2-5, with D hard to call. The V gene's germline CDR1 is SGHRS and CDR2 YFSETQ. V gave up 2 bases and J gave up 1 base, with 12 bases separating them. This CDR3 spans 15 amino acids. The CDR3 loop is CASSLPRLGQETQYF. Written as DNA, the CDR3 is TGCGCCAGCAGCTTACCGAGACTGGGCCAAGAGACCCAGTACTTC.

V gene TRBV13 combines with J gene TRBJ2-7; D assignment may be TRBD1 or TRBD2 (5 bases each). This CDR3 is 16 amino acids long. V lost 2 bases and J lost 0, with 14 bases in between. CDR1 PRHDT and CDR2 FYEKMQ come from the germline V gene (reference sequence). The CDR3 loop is CASSLNDGGNSYEQYF. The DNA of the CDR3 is TGTGCCAGCAGCTTAAATGATGGGGGAAACTCCTACGAGCAGTACTTC.

Here the CDR3 reads CATSPTSGRADEQFF. The CDR3 nucleotides read TGTGCCACCAGCCCGACTAGCGGGAGGGCCGATGAGCAGTTCTTC. The chain uses TRBV15 and TRBJ2-1, with 14 bases identical to TRBD2. CDR1 LNHNV and CDR2 YYDKDF come from the germline V gene (reference sequence). The ends lost 5 bases at V and 8 bases at J; junction bases unmatched: 5. The CDR3 runs 15 residues.

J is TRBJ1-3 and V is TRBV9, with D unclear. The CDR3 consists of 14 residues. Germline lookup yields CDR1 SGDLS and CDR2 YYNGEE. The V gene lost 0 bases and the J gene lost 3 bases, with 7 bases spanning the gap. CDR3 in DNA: TGTGCCAGCAGCGTAGGGGTTTTTGGAAACACCATATATTTT. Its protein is CASSVGVFGNTIYF.

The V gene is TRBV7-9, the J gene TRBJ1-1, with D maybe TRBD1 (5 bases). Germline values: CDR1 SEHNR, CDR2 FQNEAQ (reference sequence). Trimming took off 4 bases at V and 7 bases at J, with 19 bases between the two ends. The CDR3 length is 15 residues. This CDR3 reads CASSSTDRFPYEAFF. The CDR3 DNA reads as TGTGCCAGCAGCTCGACAGATCGATTTCCATATGAAGCTTTCTTT.

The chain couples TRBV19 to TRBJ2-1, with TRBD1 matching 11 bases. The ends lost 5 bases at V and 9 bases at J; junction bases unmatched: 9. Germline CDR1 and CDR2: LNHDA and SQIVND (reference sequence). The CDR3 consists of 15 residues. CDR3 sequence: CASSDGQGALGEQFF. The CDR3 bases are TGTGCCAGTAGTGATGGACAGGGGGCGCTCGGTGAGCAGTTCTTC. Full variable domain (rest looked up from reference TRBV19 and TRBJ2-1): DGGITQSPKYLFRKEGQNVTLSCEQNLNHDAMYWYRQDPGQGLRLIYYSQIVNDFQKGDIAEGYSVSREKKESFPLTVTSAQKNPTAFYLCASSDGQGALGEQFFGPGTRLTVL.

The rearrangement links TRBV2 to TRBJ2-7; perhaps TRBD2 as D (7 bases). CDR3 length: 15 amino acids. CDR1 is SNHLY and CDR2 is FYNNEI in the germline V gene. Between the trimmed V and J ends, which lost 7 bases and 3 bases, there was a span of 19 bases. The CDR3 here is CASMGAGDADYEQYF. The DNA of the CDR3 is TGTGCCAGCATGGGGGCGGGGGACGCTGACTACGAGCAGTACTTC. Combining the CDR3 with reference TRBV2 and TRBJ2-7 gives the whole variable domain EPEVTQTPSHQVTQMGQEVILRCVPISNHLYFYWYRQILGQKVEFLVSFYNNEISEKSEIFDDQFSVERPDGSNFTLKIRSTKLEDSAMYFCASMGAGDADYEQYFGPGTRLTVT.

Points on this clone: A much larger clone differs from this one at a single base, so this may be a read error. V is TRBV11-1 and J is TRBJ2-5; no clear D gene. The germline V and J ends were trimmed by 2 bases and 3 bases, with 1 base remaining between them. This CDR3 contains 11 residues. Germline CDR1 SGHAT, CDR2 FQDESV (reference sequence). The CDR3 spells CASSLKETQYF. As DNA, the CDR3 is TGTGCCAGCAGCTTAAAAGAGACCCAGTACTTC.

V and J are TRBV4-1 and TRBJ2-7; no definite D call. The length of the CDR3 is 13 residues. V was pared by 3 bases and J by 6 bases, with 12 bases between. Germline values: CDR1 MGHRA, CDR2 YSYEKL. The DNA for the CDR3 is TGCGCCAGCAGCCACGTCCCCGGAAGCGAGCAGTACTTC. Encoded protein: CASSHVPGSEQYF.

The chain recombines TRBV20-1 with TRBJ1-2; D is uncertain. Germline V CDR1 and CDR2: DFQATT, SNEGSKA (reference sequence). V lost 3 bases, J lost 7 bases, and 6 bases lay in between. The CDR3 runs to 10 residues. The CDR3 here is CSASILGYTF. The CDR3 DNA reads TGCAGTGCTAGTATCCTTGGCTACACCTTC.